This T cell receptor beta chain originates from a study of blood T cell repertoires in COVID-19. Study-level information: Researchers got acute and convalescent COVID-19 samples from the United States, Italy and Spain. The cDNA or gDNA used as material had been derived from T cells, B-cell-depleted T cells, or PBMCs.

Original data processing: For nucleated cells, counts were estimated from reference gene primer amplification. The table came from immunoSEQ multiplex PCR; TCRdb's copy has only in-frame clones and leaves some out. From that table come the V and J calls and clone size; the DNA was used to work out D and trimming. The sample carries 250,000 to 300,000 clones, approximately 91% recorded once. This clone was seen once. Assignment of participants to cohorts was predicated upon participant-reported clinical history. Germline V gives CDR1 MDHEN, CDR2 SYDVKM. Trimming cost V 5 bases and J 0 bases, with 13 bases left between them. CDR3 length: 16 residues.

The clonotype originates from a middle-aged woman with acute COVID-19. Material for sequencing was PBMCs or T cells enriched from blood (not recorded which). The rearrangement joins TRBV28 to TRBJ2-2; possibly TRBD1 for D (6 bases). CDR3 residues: CASSLYRTANTGELFF. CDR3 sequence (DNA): TGTGCCAGCAGTCTTTACAGGACAGCGAACACCGGGGAGCTGTTTTTT.